One and the same sample provided the 7 T cell receptor beta chains below, sequenced in a study of blood T cell repertoires in COVID-19. Clones were sequenced by immunoSEQ multiplex PCR, and TCRdb holds only the in-frame ones, with some missing. This sample yields a few hundred thousand clones, of which approximately 81% are seen a single time; under 4% belongs to the top ten. Source material: peripheral blood. Receptor source: a woman aged 18-30 years with acute or convalescent COVID-19.

The CDR3: CASSFGQGDGYTF. CDR3 DNA sequence: TGCGCCAGCAGCTTTGGGCAGGGGGATGGCTACACCTTC. V is TRBV5-1 and J is TRBJ1-2, with 7 bases fitting TRBD1. From germline, CDR1 is SGHRS and CDR2 YFSETQ. This CDR3 comprises 13 residues. Trimming at V came to 2 bases and at J to 6 bases, leaving 4 bases not matched to a gene.

CDR3 nucleotides: TGTGCCAGCAGCCCAGGGCTCGTGACAGGGGAAGAAAAACTGTTTTTT. Protein sequence: CASSPGLVTGEEKLFF. V is TRBV5-4 and J is TRBJ1-4, with TRBD1 matching 8 bases. The V gene's germline CDR1 is SGHNT and CDR2 YYREEE (reference sequence). V shed 4 bases and J 8 bases; nucleotides not matched to a gene: 13. The CDR3 has 16 amino acids.

This clone was seen only once. The gene calls are TRBV10-3 and TRBJ1-4; D is uncertain. The CDR3 loop spans 15 amino acids. Germline V gene data show CDR1 as ENHRY and CDR2 as SYGVKD. V lost 3 bases to trimming and J lost 3 bases, with 11 bases between them. This chain's CDR3 is CAISDTRAANEKLFF. The CDR3 bases are TGTGCCATCAGTGACACGAGGGCTGCTAATGAAAAACTGTTTTTT.

V and J are TRBV6-5 and TRBJ2-2; 10 bases match TRBD1. From germline, CDR1 is MNHEY and CDR2 SVGAGI. This CDR3 spans 15 amino acids. Unmatched junction bases numbered 6, after V lost 9 bases and J lost 2 bases. DNA for the CDR3: TGTGCCAGGGACAGGGGGATAGTTAACACCGGGGAGCTGTTTTTT. Translating it yields CARDRGIVNTGELFF.

The rearrangement uses TRBV7-3 and TRBJ2-6; D is unresolved. CDR1 is SGHTA and CDR2 is FQGTGA in the germline V gene. This CDR3 is 15 amino acids long. Between the trimmed V and J ends, which lost 3 bases and 0 bases, there was a span of 6 bases. The CDR3 nucleotides are TGTGCCAGCAGCTTGACTGACTCTGGGGCCAACGTCCTGACTTTC. This translates into CASSLTDSGANVLTF.

The J gene is TRBJ1-2, the V gene TRBV24-1; 9 positions agree with TRBD1. J gave up 8 bases and V 6 bases, and 9 bases lay outside the gene matches. Per the germline V gene, CDR1 is KGHDR and CDR2 is SFDVKD. This CDR3 is built from 14 residues. DNA for the CDR3: TGTGCCACCAGTTTAACAGGGGGCGCCTCAGGCTACACCTTC. Translated: CATSLTGGASGYTF.

This chain joins TRBV5-6 and TRBJ1-2; no clear D. Germline V gene lookup returns CDR1 SGHDT and CDR2 YYEEEE. V was clipped by 4 bases and J by 3 bases, with 13 bases between them. The CDR3 sequence is 14 residues long. The CDR3 DNA reads TGTGCCAGCAGCGTTGGCCGCGGCGACTATGGCTACACCTTC. It encodes CASSVGRGDYGYTF.